Sequencing of this TCR beta chain was carried out in a study of human T cells and chemical hapten exposure. Study-wide findings and caveats: Against controls, expanded TCRs gave rise to significantly more large CDR3 similarity clusters. TCRs above 1 in 1000 frequency stayed constant with DPC sensitization.

This clonotype was observed many times. Its specificity is unknown. Using its own MiXCR run on the RACE reads, TCRdb lists one record per CDR3 protein. The top ten hold 2.5% to 3% of the sample, which has 300,000 to 450,000 distinct CDR3 sequences, approximately 5.1% seen once. CDR3 length equals 12 residues. The germline V gene has CDR1 SQVTM and CDR2 ANQGSEA. With 6 bases removed from V and 5 bases from J, the gap between germline ends came to 13 bases. Time point specified: pre-sensitization, week 0. This sample's treatment: therapeutic diphenylcyclopropenone sensitization with weekly scalp DPC. The authors extracted total RNA from unfractionated whole blood.

This specimen consisted of whole blood, obtained in connection with sensitization to the hapten diphenylcyclopropenone (DPC). The sequence derives from a woman in her forties or fifties with alopecia areata. Some clones in this sample may be carry-over from other donors' samples. V gene TRBV29-1 combines with J gene TRBJ2-5, with a tentative D call TRBD2 (5 bases). The CDR3 coding sequence is TGCAGCGTAGAGGAGACGGGGGAGACCCAGTACTTC. Protein sequence: CSVEETGETQYF.